This TCR beta chain was sequenced for a study of blood T cell repertoires in COVID-19 (dated by TCRdb to 2020 to 2022). Describing the broader study: Collaborator samples came from the United States, Italy and Spain and covered acute and convalescent phases of COVID-19. The prospective study material was composed of cDNA or gDNA derived from T cells, B-cell-depleted T cells, or PBMCs. Subjects who had been exposed to COVID-19, were actively infected with it, or had recovered from it provided the deeply sampled blood TCRbeta repertoires that made up the dataset. The repertoires were released in a freely available public database intended as a resource for research on the immune response to SARS-CoV-2. Samples were obtained from the ongoing ImmuneRACE study (first 160 participants) and from roughly 1,300 subjects provided by 6 global collaborators. A de-identified subject ID, COVID-19 status, age in years and sex were almost always included in the sample metadata. Where available, HLA class I and class II types were taken from metadata supplied by the sample provider and were not determined by assay-based typing.

Study-wide conclusions, independent of this receptor: The amount of clinical and demographic metadata varied by source and participant and was provided uncurated.

Notes on this clone: What this receptor recognizes is not known. No base quality information exists; no much larger clone differs at one position.

Each collaborating institution followed its own protocols to collect whole blood in K2EDTA tubes. For TCRbeta analysis, collaborators shipped samples as frozen whole blood, isolated PBMCs, or DNA extracted from either of those sample types. V is reduced by 10 bases and J by 3 bases, leaving a spacing of 18 bases between them. The CDR3 goes from the cysteine to the phenylalanine over 15 residues. Just CDR3 DNA is preserved here, 45 bases in frame from base 1. CDR1 and CDR2 are drawn from the germline V gene: LGHNT, FRNRAP. TCRbeta CDR3 regions were amplified from genomic DNA using the immunoSEQ Assay, a bias-controlled multiplex PCR. On the study's bioinformatics: Within the assay, amplification of reference gene primers was used to estimate how many nucleated cells each sample contained. To quantify the absolute abundance of each unique TCRbeta CDR3 rearrangement, sequence reads were collapsed and filtered. For each sample, productive Simpson clonality was calculated as the square root of Simpson's diversity index across productive rearrangements. The source is immuneACCESS, and TCRdb retained only in-frame sequences with V and J called. Part of the clones is not carried over; for the studies checked, unresolved V genes explain less than half of this, and the remainder is unexplained. That table furnishes V, J and clone size, whereas the DNA furnished D and trimming. The sample records about 120,000 clones, around 74% of which are singletons. The ten largest clones take up around 5.9% of the sample.

Sequences were obtained from peripheral blood. Recombination connected TRBV12-5 to TRBJ2-2; possibly the D gene is TRBD2, per 6 matching bases. The origin of this receptor is a man in his 60s with acute or convalescent COVID-19. The CDR3 amino acid sequence is: CATQPGLGDTGELFF. The nucleotides are TGTGCTACCCAGCCGGGACTGGGGGACACCGGGGAGCTGTTTTTT.